Given below is one T cell receptor beta chain in context. What it recognizes is unknown. The data are from a study of vaccination effects on CD4 cells after COVID-19. This table comes from immunoSEQ multiplex PCR, and its TCRdb copy is limited to in-frame clones, with some not included. The sample contains 30,000 or so clones, over 55% of which appear only once. The CDR3 is 13 amino acids. Germline CDR1 reads LNHDA; CDR2 reads SQIVND (reference sequence). Trimming left V 3 bases short and J 13 bases short, with 18 bases between. Subsequent to roughly 9 days of culture, CD4+ T cells were isolated. This TCR came from a human donor who received a COVID-19 vaccine. This chain links TRBV19 with TRBJ1-2, with D possibly matching TRBD1 (5 bases). This specimen consisted of CD4+ T cells from PBMCs cultured without peptide, obtained before COVID-19 vaccination. The CDR3 sequence: CASSMVGQTVLTF. The CDR3 DNA reads TGTGCCAGTAGTATGGTGGGGCAGACGGTTCTCACCTTC.